The T cell receptor (beta chain) described here comes from a study of control samples from healthy donors and cancer patients (dated by TCRdb to about 2020). The library was obtained by the immunoSEQ multiplex PCR assay. TCRdb took over this immuneACCESS table, retaining in-frame rearrangements with V and J assigned. Such tables are incomplete; in checked studies, under half of the missing clones stem from an unresolved V gene, and the remainder is unexplained. The sample records approximately 180,000 clones, more than 85% of which are singletons. Clones ranked in the top ten supply just over 2% of the sample. The junction shows trimming of 6 bases on V and 5 bases on J, and the gene matches do not reach 11 bases of it. The cysteine opens and the phenylalanine closes a CDR3 of 16 amino acids. Just CDR3 DNA is preserved here, 48 bases in frame from base 1. The CDR1 and CDR2 encoded by the germline V gene are KGHSH and LQKENI.

Turning to this clone: The target of this receptor is not known. Base qualities are not provided; no much larger clone lies one nucleotide away.

The sequenced sample consisted of blood. The rearrangement combines TRBV18 with TRBJ2-2, with TRBD1 identical over 8 junction bases. This receptor was taken from a woman in her thirties or forties in good health. The DNA sequence follows: TGTGCCAGCTCGGCGGGACAGGTGGATTCTACCGGGGAGCTGTTTTTT. Its coded protein is CASSAGQVDSTGELFF.